This is a list of T cell receptor beta chains from one sample in a study of T-cell memory formation after mild COVID-19. Each CDR3 protein gets one entry after TCRdb re-called the 5' RACE reads with MiXCR. The table records 150,000 or so distinct CDR3 sequences, approximately 14% of them present only once. The sequencing sample was made of PBMCs or a T cell subset sorted from them (not recorded which). Receptor source: an adult woman who had mild COVID-19 (a few samples of this study predate the infection). Cell type and time point are not known. Each CDR3 is given with its conserved first and last residue. The order of the fields is V gene, clone size, D gene, J gene, CDR3 DNA, CDR3 protein. A D gene is named only where the DNA matches it firmly. Not all rows give a size; the values are once, few, many and, for expanded clones, a class.

V gene: TRBV7-9
clone size: .
D gene: TRBD2
J gene: TRBJ2-5
CDR3 DNA: TGTGCCAGCAGCCCGCTGGGGAGCGGGGGACAAGAGACCCAGTACTTC
CDR3 protein: CASSPLGSGGQETQYF

V gene: TRBV20-1
clone size: few
D gene: TRBD2
J gene: TRBJ2-5
CDR3 DNA: TGCAGTGCTTCCGACCCCGGACTAGCGGGAGGGCCTAGAGAGACCCAGTACTTC
CDR3 protein: CSASDPGLAGGPRETQYF

V gene: TRBV4-2
clone size: .
D gene: TRBD2
J gene: TRBJ2-3
CDR3 DNA: TGTGCCAGCAGCCAATCTCTAGCGGCCCCGGATACGCAGTATTTT
CDR3 protein: CASSQSLAAPDTQYF

V gene: TRBV7-6
clone size: few
D gene: .
J gene: TRBJ1-5
CDR3 DNA: TGTGCCAGCAGCTTAGGGTGGAGGGGGCCCCAGCATTTT
CDR3 protein: CASSLGWRGPQHF

V gene: TRBV4-1
clone size: few
D gene: TRBD2
J gene: TRBJ2-5
CDR3 DNA: TGCGCCAGCAGCCAAGAAGAGGCAGCGGGAGGAGGAGAGACCCAGTACTTC
CDR3 protein: CASSQEEAAGGGETQYF

V gene: TRBV29-1
clone size: .
D gene: TRBD1
J gene: TRBJ2-7
CDR3 DNA: TGCAGCGTGCCGGGACAGGGCTACGAGCAGTACTTC
CDR3 protein: CSVPGQGYEQYF

V gene: TRBV10-3
clone size: .
D gene: TRBD1
J gene: TRBJ2-1
CDR3 DNA: TGTGCCATAGGGACAGGCCACAATGAGCAGTTCTTC
CDR3 protein: CAIGTGHNEQFF

V gene: TRBV18
clone size: .
D gene: TRBD2
J gene: TRBJ2-7
CDR3 DNA: TGTGCCAGCTCACCGGCGGGGGGGCATAACGAGCAGTACTTC
CDR3 protein: CASSPAGGHNEQYF

V gene: TRBV24-1
clone size: .
D gene: .
J gene: TRBJ2-5
CDR3 DNA: TGTGCCACCAGTGACCCCGGGACCTCCGACGGGACCCAGTACTTC
CDR3 protein: CATSDPGTSDGTQYF

V gene: TRBV5-1
clone size: many
D gene: .
J gene: TRBJ2-2
CDR3 DNA: TGCGCCAGCAGCCCCGGGGAGCGGATGAACACCGGGGAGCTGTTTTTT
CDR3 protein: CASSPGERMNTGELFF

V gene: TRBV5-1
clone size: many
D gene: TRBD2
J gene: TRBJ2-6
CDR3 DNA: TGCGCCAGCAGCTTGGCGGGGGGCTCTGGGGCCAACGTCCTGACTTTC
CDR3 protein: CASSLAGGSGANVLTF

V gene: TRBV20-1
clone size: .
D gene: TRBD1
J gene: TRBJ1-5
CDR3 DNA: TGCAGTGCTAGTGGCAGGGGGAGCAATCAGCCCCAGCATTTT
CDR3 protein: CSASGRGSNQPQHF

V gene: TRBV4-2
clone size: few
D gene: .
J gene: TRBJ2-5
CDR3 DNA: TGTGCCAGCAGCCAAGACCCCTACCAAGAGACCCAGTACTTC
CDR3 protein: CASSQDPYQETQYF

V gene: TRBV7-8
clone size: few
D gene: .
J gene: TRBJ2-1
CDR3 DNA: TGTGCCAGCAGCTTAGTGGCAGCCAACAATGAGCAGTTCTTC
CDR3 protein: CASSLVAANNEQFF

V gene: TRBV5-1
clone size: .
D gene: .
J gene: TRBJ2-3
CDR3 DNA: TGCGCCAGCAGCTTGGTGGACACATACACAGATACGCAGTATTTT
CDR3 protein: CASSLVDTYTDTQYF

V gene: TRBV28
clone size: few
D gene: .
J gene: TRBJ2-1
CDR3 DNA: TGTGCCAGCTCAACACCAGCGGTATACAATGAGCAGTTCTTC
CDR3 protein: CASSTPAVYNEQFF

V gene: TRBV5-5
clone size: few
D gene: .
J gene: TRBJ2-1
CDR3 DNA: TGTGCCAGCAGCTTGGAGGACTCGACTCGCGCCGGCAATGAGCAGTTCTTC
CDR3 protein: CASSLEDSTRAGNEQFF

V gene: TRBV7-2
clone size: .
D gene: .
J gene: TRBJ2-4
CDR3 DNA: TGTGCCAGCAGCTTACCGCACGGGTTTGGAGACGCTGTGATGGCCAAAAACATTCAGTACTTC
CDR3 protein: CASSLPHGFGDAVMAKNIQYF

V gene: TRBV11-3
clone size: few
D gene: .
J gene: TRBJ2-1
CDR3 DNA: TGTGCCAGCAGCTTAGTCTTTCTAAGCGGTCCATACAATGAGCAGTTCTTC
CDR3 protein: CASSLVFLSGPYNEQFF

V gene: TRBV7-7
clone size: few
D gene: .
J gene: TRBJ2-1
CDR3 DNA: TGTGCTAGCAGCCCCCAGACCGGGGGGCATGAGCAGTTCTTC
CDR3 protein: CASSPQTGGHEQFF

V gene: TRBV3-1
clone size: .
D gene: .
J gene: TRBJ1-1
CDR3 DNA: TGTGCCAGCAGCCAAGCTGGGGTTGAAGCTTTCTTT
CDR3 protein: CASSQAGVEAFF

V gene: TRBV7-9
clone size: few
D gene: .
J gene: TRBJ2-3
CDR3 DNA: TGTGCCAGCAGCTCCAACCGGGATCTGAGCACAGATACGCAGTATTTT
CDR3 protein: CASSSNRDLSTDTQYF